This note documents a single T cell receptor (beta chain) sequence. What it binds is unknown. Germline V gene lookup returns CDR1 KGHSH and CDR2 LQKENI. Deletions cut 4 bases from V and 5 bases from J, with 14 bases between. This CDR3 is built from 14 residues. These data belong to a study of CD4 T cells in relation to SARS-CoV-2 and coronaviruses. Study context: TCR beta CDR3s were sequenced after roughly ten-day antigen culture of PBMCs.

Data came from immunoSEQ multiplex PCR; TCRdb stores just in-frame clones and leaves some out. The profile shows 27,000 or so clones, roughly 76% of them singletons. Before the COVID-19 pandemic, during about 2011-2019, CD4+ T cells were taken from unexposed donors. After roughly ten days of culture, CD4+ T cells were isolated. Cells permitting, SARS-CoV-2 S/N and four cold-coronavirus spikes were tested on unexposed-donor CD4+ T cells. Half the medium was replaced with IL-2 medium on days 3 and 7. The clonotype comes from a human donor in good health. Sequences were obtained from CD4+ T cells from PBMCs, cultured in vitro. This chain joins TRBV18 and TRBJ2-5; TRBD2 is a possible D gene (5 bases). CDR3 sequence reads: CASSLRGWRETQYF. CDR3 nucleotides: TGTGCCAGCTCACTACGAGGGTGGAGGGAGACCCAGTACTTC.